The 12 T cell receptor beta chains presented below share a single source sample, sequenced in a study of T cells after yellow fever vaccination. TCRdb re-analysed the 5' RACE reads in MiXCR, keeping a single row per CDR3 protein. The sample lists 500,000 to 650,000 distinct CDR3 sequences; around a sixth were seen once. This sample comprised PBMCs, obtained more than 4 days after the first yellow fever vaccination. These receptors were taken from a man between 18 and 29 years old who received the YFV17D yellow fever vaccine.

The chain links TRBV27 to TRBJ1-6, with D unresolved. Trimming pared 5 bases from V and 7 bases from J, leaving 18 bases between. The CDR3 totals 16 residues. CDR1 and CDR2 from the germline V gene are MNHEY and SMNVEV (reference sequence). CDR3 DNA: TGTGCCAGCAGTACCTACGTCCCCACATCCAATTCACCCCTCCACTTT. This codes for CASSTYVPTSNSPLHF.

The genes are TRBV12-3 or TRBV12-4 and TRBJ2-3; 11 nucleotides match TRBD1. V shed 3 bases and J 5 bases; nucleotides not matched to a gene: 22. CDR3 length: 21 residues. CDR3: CASSFDFGGTGGLAGRDTQYF. Written as DNA, the CDR3 is TGTGCCAGCAGTTTTGATTTTGGTGGGACAGGGGGTCTAGCGGGGAGAGATACGCAGTATTTT.

This clonotype occurred a few times. The J gene is TRBJ1-5, the V gene TRBV21-1; the table assigns TRBD1, which was not confirmed against the DNA. TRBV21-1 is recorded as a pseudogene. The CDR3 has 19 residues. The CDR3 sequence: CASSRPGQGAWWSNQPQHF. CDR3 DNA: TGTGCCAGCAGCAGACCGGGACAGGGGGCTTGGTGGAGCAATCAGCCCCAGCATTTT.

In this sample, this clonotype turned up once. The V gene is TRBV4-1, the J gene TRBJ2-3, with D possibly being TRBD2 (6 bases). Trimming took 5 bases from V and 0 from J, leaving 12 bases between them. Germline values: CDR1 MGHRA, CDR2 YSYEKL. The CDR3 consists of 15 residues. The CDR3 sequence: CASSGDGGSTDTQYF. In DNA, the CDR3 is TGCGCCAGCAGCGGGGACGGGGGAAGCACAGATACGCAGTATTTT.

The CDR3, as DNA: TGTGCCATCAGGGGACAGGGGCCCGAGCAGTACTTC. Its protein is CAIRGQGPEQYF. The chain carries TRBV10-3 and TRBJ2-7; TRBD1 matches at 10 bases. The V and J ends lost 6 bases and 6 bases, in that order; junction bases with no gene match: 2. The germline V gene encodes CDR1 ENHRY and CDR2 SYGVKD. The CDR3 is made up of 12 amino acids.

This clonotype was seen a handful of times. This chain joins TRBV13 and TRBJ1-6; D gene uncertain. Trimming removed 0 bases from V and 4 bases from J, with 7 bases in between. Germline-derived CDR1 and CDR2 are PRHDT and FYEKMQ (reference sequence). This CDR3 is built from 15 residues. The CDR3, as DNA: TGTGCCAGCAGCTTAGGGGGCGGTTATAATTCACCCCTCCACTTT. It encodes CASSLGGGYNSPLHF.

There are a few counts of this clonotype. The V gene is TRBV5-4, the J gene TRBJ2-3, with 8 bases that match TRBD2. The CDR3 is 13 residues long. Trimming took 7 bases from V and 6 from J; bases not matched to a gene: 7. Germline loops: CDR1 SGHNT, CDR2 YYREEE (reference sequence). CDR3 DNA: TGTGCCAGCCGACTGGCGGGGGGTGATACGCAGTATTTT. It translates to CASRLAGGDTQYF.

Only a few counts were recorded for this clonotype. This rearrangement joins TRBV9 to TRBJ2-7, with D possibly matching TRBD2 (5 bases). V shed 4 bases and J shed 3 bases, with 14 bases lying between them. Germline V CDR1 and CDR2: SGDLS, YYNGEE. The CDR3 has 14 residues. CDR3 sequence reads: CASSPQTGNYEQYF. The CDR3 DNA reads as TGTGCCAGCAGCCCCCAGACGGGAAACTACGAGCAGTACTTC. The full variable domain, its missing parts supplied by reference TRBV9 and TRBJ2-7, is DSGVTQTPKHLITATGQRVTLRCSPRSGDLSVYWYQQSLDQGLQFLIQYYNGEERAKGNILERFSAQQFPDLHSELNLSSLELGDSALYFCASSPQTGNYEQYFGPGTRLTVT.

The genes are TRBV2 and TRBJ2-5; D may be TRBD1 (5 bases). Trimming cost V 4 bases and J 4 bases, with 7 bases left between them. Germline assignment: CDR1 SNHLY and CDR2 FYNNEI. The CDR3 has 12 residues. CDR3 region: CASSGQSETQYF. CDR3 in DNA: TGTGCCAGCAGTGGACAGTCAGAGACCCAGTACTTC.

The rearrangement uses TRBV4-2 and TRBJ1-1, with no clear D. CDR1 and CDR2 from the germline V gene are LGHNA and YNFKEQ. V lost 1 base, J lost 1 base, and 10 bases lay in between. The CDR3 loop spans 15 amino acids. CDR3 residues: CASSQAGRGNTEAFF. The CDR3 DNA follows: TGTGCCAGCAGCCAAGCCGGCCGAGGGAACACTGAAGCTTTCTTT.

This clonotype was detected ten times or more. V and J are TRBV12-3 or TRBV12-4 and TRBJ2-3, with 8 bases identical to TRBD1. The CDR3 is 17 amino acids. The V and J ends lost 6 bases and 5 bases, in that order; junction bases with no gene match: 16. The CDR3 sequence is CASSAYPPGQALDTQYF. In DNA form, the CDR3 reads TGTGCCAGCAGCGCTTACCCTCCGGGACAGGCACTAGATACGCAGTATTTT.

This clonotype was observed a handful of times. The CDR3, as DNA: TGTGCCAGCAGCCAAGGAGTCCCAGGGGGCGATCAGTTCTTC. Translated: CASSQGVPGGDQFF. The chain has TRBV3-1 and TRBJ2-1; 8 bases fit TRBD1. The CDR3 length is 14 residues. Trimming at V came to 1 base and at J to 13 bases, leaving 9 bases not matched to a gene. In germline, CDR1 is LGHDT, CDR2 YNNKEL (reference sequence).